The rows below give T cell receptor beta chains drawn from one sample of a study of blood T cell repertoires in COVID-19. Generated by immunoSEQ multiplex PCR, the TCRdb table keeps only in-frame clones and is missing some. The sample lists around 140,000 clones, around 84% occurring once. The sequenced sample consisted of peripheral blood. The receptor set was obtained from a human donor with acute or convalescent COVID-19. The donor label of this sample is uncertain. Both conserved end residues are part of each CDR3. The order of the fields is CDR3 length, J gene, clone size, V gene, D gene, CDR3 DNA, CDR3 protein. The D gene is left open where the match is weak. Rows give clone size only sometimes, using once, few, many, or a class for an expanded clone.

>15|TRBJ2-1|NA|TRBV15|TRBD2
TGTGCCACCAGCGCCGGGGAAGCGGGGGGCAATGAGCAGTTCTTC
CATSAGEAGGNEQFF
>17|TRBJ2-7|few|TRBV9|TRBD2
TGTGCCAGCAGCACACGACTAGCGGGGGGGACCTCCTACGAGCAGTACTTC
CASSTRLAGGTSYEQYF
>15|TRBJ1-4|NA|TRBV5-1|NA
TGCGCCAGCAGCAGTACCCCAGGGGTTGTCGAAAAACTGTTTTTT
CASSSTPGVVEKLFF
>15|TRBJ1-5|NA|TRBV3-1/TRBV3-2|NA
TGTGCCAGCAGCCAATCACCAGGGTCTAGGCAGCCCCAGCATTTT
CASSQSPGSRQPQHF
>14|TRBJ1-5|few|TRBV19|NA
TGTGCCAGTAGTATGGGAGGGCTTCGTCAGCCCCAGCATTTT
CASSMGGLRQPQHF
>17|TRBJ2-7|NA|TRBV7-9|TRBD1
TGTGCCAGCAGCTTAGCACGGGTTAACAGGGGCTCCTACGAGCAGTACTTC
CASSLARVNRGSYEQYF
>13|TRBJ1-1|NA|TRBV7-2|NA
TGTGCCAGCAGCTTCTGGGCTATCACTGAAGCTTTCTTT
CASSFWAITEAFF
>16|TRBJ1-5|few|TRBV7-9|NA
TGTGCCAGCAGCCTAACACCCGGGGAGGGCAATCAGCCCCAGCATTTT
CASSLTPGEGNQPQHF
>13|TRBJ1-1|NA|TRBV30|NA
TGTGCCTGGAAGTTAGTCTTGAACACTGAAGCTTTCTTT
CAWKLVLNTEAFF
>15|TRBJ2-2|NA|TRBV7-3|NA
TGTGCCAGCAGCTTAAGCGGACAGAACACCGGGGAGCTGTTTTTT
CASSLSGQNTGELFF
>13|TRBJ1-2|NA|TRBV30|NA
TGTGCCTGGAGTGTAAACCCCGGCGGAGGCTACACCTTC
CAWSVNPGGGYTF
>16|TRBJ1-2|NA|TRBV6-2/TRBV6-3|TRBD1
TGTGCCAGCAGTTACCTTGGGACAGGGAACAATTATGGCTACACCTTC
CASSYLGTGNNYGYTF
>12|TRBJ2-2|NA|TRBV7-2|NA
TGTGCCAGCAGCCCCGTATTCGGGGAGCTGTTTTTT
CASSPVFGELFF
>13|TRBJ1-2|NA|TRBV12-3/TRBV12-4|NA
TGTGCCAGCACCCATCGTCGCCTCGGGGGCTACACCTTC
CASTHRRLGGYTF
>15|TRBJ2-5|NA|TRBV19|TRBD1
TGTGCCAGTAGCCAAGGTTCAGGGGGCAAAAAGACCCAGTACTTC
CASSQGSGGKKTQYF
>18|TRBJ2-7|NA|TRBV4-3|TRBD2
TGCGCCAGCAGCCAAGATTCGGCGGGGACTAGCGGGTCCTACGAGCAGTACTTC
CASSQDSAGTSGSYEQYF
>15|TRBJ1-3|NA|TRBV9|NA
TGTGCCAGCAGCGTAAGGGGTGATCGTGGAAACACCATATATTTT
CASSVRGDRGNTIYF
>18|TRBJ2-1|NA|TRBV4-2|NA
TGTGCCAGCAGCCCCCAAGGGCAGGGACAGGGACCGGGGGGGGAGCAGTTCTTC
CASSPQGQGQGPGGEQFF
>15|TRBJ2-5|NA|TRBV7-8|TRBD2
TGTGCCAGCAGCTCCGTTAGCGGGCGACAAGAGACCCAGTACTTC
CASSSVSGRQETQYF
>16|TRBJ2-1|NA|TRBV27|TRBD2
TGTGCCAGCAGTCCCAGAGCGGGGGTTGCCTACAATGAGCAGTTCTTC
CASSPRAGVAYNEQFF
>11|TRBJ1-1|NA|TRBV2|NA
TGTGCCAGCAGTGAGGTCGGTGAAGCTTTCTTT
CASSEVGEAFF
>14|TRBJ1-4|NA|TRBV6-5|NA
TGTGCCAGCAGTCAACAGGTCAATAATGAAAAACTGTTTTTT
CASSQQVNNEKLFF
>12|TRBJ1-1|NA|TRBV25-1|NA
TGTGCCAGCAGATGGAGGATCACTGAAGCTTTCTTT
CASRWRITEAFF
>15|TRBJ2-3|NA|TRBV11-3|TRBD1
TGTGCCAGCAGCCGTCAGGGGGCCTACACAGATACGCAGTATTTT
CASSRQGAYTDTQYF
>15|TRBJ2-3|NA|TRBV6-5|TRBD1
TGTGCCAGCAGTTCTCGGGACAGGGCTCGGGATACGCAGTATTTT
CASSSRDRARDTQYF
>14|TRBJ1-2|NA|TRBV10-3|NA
TGTGCCATCAGTGAGACGACAGCACGAAATGGCTACACCTTC
CAISETTARNGYTF
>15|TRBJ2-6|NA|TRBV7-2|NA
TGTGCCAGCAGCTTAGGGGACACTGGGGCCAACGTCCTGACTTTC
CASSLGDTGANVLTF
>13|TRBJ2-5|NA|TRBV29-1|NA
TGCAGCGCCTTAGACAGGATAGGAGGGACCCAGTACTTC
CSALDRIGGTQYF
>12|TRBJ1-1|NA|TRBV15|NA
TGTGCCACCAGCAGGGGGGGCACTGAAGCTTTCTTT
CATSRGGTEAFF
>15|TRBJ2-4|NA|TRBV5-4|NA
TGTGCCAGCACGACAGTCGAAGGAGACAAAAACATTCAGTACTTC
CASTTVEGDKNIQYF
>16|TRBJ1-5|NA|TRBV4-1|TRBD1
TGCGCCAGCAGCCAAGCTACGGGACAGGGGGGCCAGCCCCAGCATTTT
CASSQATGQGGQPQHF
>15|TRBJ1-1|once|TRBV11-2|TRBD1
TGTGCCAGCAGCCCAGGGGGCGCGAAATCCAGTGAAGCTTTCTTT
CASSPGGAKSSEAFF
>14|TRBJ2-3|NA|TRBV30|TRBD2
TGTGCCTATGGGACTACCCCGCAGGCAGATACGCAGTATTTT
CAYGTTPQADTQYF
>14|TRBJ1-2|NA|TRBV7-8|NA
TGTGCCAGCAGCTTAAGGGAGACTGAATATGGCTACACCTTC
CASSLRETEYGYTF
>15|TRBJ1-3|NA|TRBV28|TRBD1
TGTGCCAGCAGTTCAGGGGGCACCTCTGGAAACACCATATATTTT
CASSSGGTSGNTIYF
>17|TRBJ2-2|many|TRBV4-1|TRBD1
TGCGCCAGCAGCCAAACACGACAGGGGGTGAACACCGGGGAGCTGTTTTTT
CASSQTRQGVNTGELFF
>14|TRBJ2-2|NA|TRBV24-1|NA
TGTGCCACCAGTGACCAGGGCAACACCGGGGAGCTGTTTTTT
CATSDQGNTGELFF
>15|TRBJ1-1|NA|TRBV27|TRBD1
TGTGCCAGCAGTTTATCGATAGGGGGCGACACTGAAGCTTTCTTT
CASSLSIGGDTEAFF
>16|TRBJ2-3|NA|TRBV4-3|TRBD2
TGCGCCAGCAGCCAAGACCTAGCGGGAGGGCCAGATACGCAGTATTTT
CASSQDLAGGPDTQYF
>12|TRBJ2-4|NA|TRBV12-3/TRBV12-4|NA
TGTGCCAGCAGTTTCACGATAGACATTCAGTACTTC
CASSFTIDIQYF
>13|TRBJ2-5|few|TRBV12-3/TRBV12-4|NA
TGTGCCAGCAGCCGCGGACAGCAAGAGACCCAGTACTTC
CASSRGQQETQYF
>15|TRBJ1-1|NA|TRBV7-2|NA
TGTGCCAGCAGCTCCCAACCTGGGCGGGGCACTGAAGCTTTCTTT
CASSSQPGRGTEAFF
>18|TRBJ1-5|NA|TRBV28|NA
TGTGCCAGCAGTAGCCCAGGGTCGGTTTTCGAAAGCAATCAGCCCCAGCATTTT
CASSSPGSVFESNQPQHF
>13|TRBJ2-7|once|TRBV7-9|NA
TGTGCCAGCAGCCTCCGGGACAACTACGAGCAGTACTTC
CASSLRDNYEQYF
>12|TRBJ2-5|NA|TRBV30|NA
TGTGCCTGGTCCGAGATTGTTGAGACCCAGTACTTC
CAWSEIVETQYF
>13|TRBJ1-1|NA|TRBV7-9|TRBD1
TGTGCCAGCAGCCAGACAGGGGACACTGAAGCTTTCTTT
CASSQTGDTEAFF
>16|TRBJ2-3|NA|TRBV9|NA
TGTGCCAGCAGCGTAGAGGGGGGGGCCCGCACAGATACGCAGTATTTT
CASSVEGGARTDTQYF
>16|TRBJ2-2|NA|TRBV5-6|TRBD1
TGTGCCAGCAGCACGCTGGGACAGGGGAACACCGGGGAGCTGTTTTTT
CASSTLGQGNTGELFF
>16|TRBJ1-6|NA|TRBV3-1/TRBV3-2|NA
TGTGCCAGCAGCGAGCGCGACTCATTCCAAAATTCACCCCTCCACTTT
CASSERDSFQNSPLHF
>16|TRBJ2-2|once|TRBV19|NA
TGTGCCAGTAGTATTTATTCTGGGGGGTATACCGGGGAGCTGTTTTTT
CASSIYSGGYTGELFF
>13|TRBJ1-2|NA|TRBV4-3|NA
TGCGCCAGCAGCCAAGATACAGACGGAACCTACACCTTC
CASSQDTDGTYTF
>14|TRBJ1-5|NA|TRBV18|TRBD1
TGTGCCAGTTCGAGGACAGGGCAGGGTCAGCCCCAGCATTTT
CASSRTGQGQPQHF
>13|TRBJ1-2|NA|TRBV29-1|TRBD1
TGCAGCGTTGAACGGGACAGGTTCCTTGGCTACACCTTC
CSVERDRFLGYTF
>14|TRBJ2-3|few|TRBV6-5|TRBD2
TGTGCCAGCAGACTAGCGGGACCCACAGATACGCAGTATTTT
CASRLAGPTDTQYF
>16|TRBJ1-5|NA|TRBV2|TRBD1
TGTGCCAGCAGTTCCCCTCGACAGGGTAAAGGTCAGCCCCAGCATTTT
CASSSPRQGKGQPQHF